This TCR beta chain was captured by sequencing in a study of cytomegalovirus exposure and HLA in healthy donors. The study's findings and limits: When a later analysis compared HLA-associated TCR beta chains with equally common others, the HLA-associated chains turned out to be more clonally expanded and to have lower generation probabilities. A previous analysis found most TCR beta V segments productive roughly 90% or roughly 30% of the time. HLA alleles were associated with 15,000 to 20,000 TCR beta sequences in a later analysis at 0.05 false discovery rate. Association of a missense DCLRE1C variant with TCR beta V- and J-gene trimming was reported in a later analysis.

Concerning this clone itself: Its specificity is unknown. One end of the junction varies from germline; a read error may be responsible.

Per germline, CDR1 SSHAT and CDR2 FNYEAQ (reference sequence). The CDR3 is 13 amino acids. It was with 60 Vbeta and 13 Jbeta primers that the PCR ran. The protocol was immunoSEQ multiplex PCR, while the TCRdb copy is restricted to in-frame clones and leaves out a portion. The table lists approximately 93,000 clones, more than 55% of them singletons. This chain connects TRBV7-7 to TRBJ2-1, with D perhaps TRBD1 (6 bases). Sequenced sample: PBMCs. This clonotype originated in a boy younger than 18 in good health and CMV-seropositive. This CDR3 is CASSLDSYNEQFF. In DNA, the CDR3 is TGTGCTAGCAGCCTGGACAGCTACAATGAGCAGTTCTTC.